Listed below are T cell receptor beta chains from one sample, sequenced in a study of a mutant IDH1 vaccine in newly diagnosed glioma. The antigens of these receptors remain unknown. Profiled with immunoSEQ multiplex PCR; TCRdb holds only in-frame clones, not every one. The sample contains approximately 50,000 clones, more than 60% of which appear only once. The sample here was PBMCs, taken from a glioma patient whose treatment included an IDH1 peptide vaccine. The origin of the receptors is a man aged 40-49 years with glioma. CDR3s include the opening cysteine and the closing phenylalanine or tryptophan. The D gene is left open where the match is weak. Where a row states a size, it is once, few, many or the class of an expanded clone; other rows omit it.

V,J,D,size,CDR3
TRBV6-5,TRBJ2-2,-,-,CAVRGANTGELFF
TRBV18,TRBJ1-2,-,-,CASSPTRDGYTF
TRBV18,TRBJ2-7,TRBD1,-,CASSRGQGSGEQYF
TRBV16,TRBJ2-7,TRBD1,medium-sized,CASSLRQGEGEQYF
TRBV4-2,TRBJ2-5,-,-,CASSQDSWGSQETQYF
TRBV6-5,TRBJ1-2,-,once,CASSYIGQNYGYTF
TRBV5-1,TRBJ1-6,-,-,CASSPGPQTNSPLHF
TRBV5-1,TRBJ1-2,-,-,CASSREDSRGYTF
TRBV2,TRBJ2-5,-,-,CASRITLQETQYF
TRBV7-9,TRBJ1-2,-,-,CASGTGQGRGYTF
TRBV2,TRBJ1-6,TRBD1,-,CASSRRTGSGSPLHF
TRBV5-6,TRBJ2-5,-,-,CASSLEGARETQYF
TRBV5-1,TRBJ2-5,TRBD1,-,CASSFATGGQETQYF
TRBV7-9,TRBJ1-3,-,once,CASSSTQQASGVGNTIYF
TRBV12-5,TRBJ2-2,TRBD2,-,CASGPKAGGAGELFF
TRBV2,TRBJ1-5,-,-,CASSDIAGYNQPQHF
TRBV7-9,TRBJ1-3,-,-,CASSPPGGGINTIYF
TRBV27,TRBJ2-1,-,-,CASSWGDNYNEQFF
TRBV4-1,TRBJ2-7,TRBD2,-,CASSRNSGTSGGSSYEQYF
TRBV5-4,TRBJ2-1,TRBD2,-,CASSLDSGRINEQFF
TRBV7-3,TRBJ1-1,-,-,CASSLRGDTEAFF
TRBV4-1,TRBJ1-3,TRBD1,-,CASSQGPGGSGNTIYF
TRBV7-7,TRBJ2-5,TRBD2,-,CASSPSGATQETQYF